This TCR beta chain stems from a study of blood T cell repertoires in COVID-19. This clone was seen a single time. The method was immunoSEQ multiplex PCR; TCRdb's version includes in-frame clones alone and lacks a portion of them. Counted here are approximately 300,000 clones, roughly 90% occurring once; the ten biggest clones make up around a sixth. J lost 7 bases, V lost 6 bases, and 6 bases had no gene match. There are 14 residues in the CDR3. Germline V CDR1 and CDR2: LNHDA, SQIVND (reference sequence). This chain uses TRBV19 with TRBJ2-1; 10 bases map to TRBD2. This TCR came from a woman in her 30s who had recovered from COVID-19. The sample taken for sequencing was PBMCs or T cells enriched from blood (not recorded which). CDR3 in amino acids: CASSRAGGPNEQFF. CDR3 nucleotides: TGTGCCAGTAGCCGAGCGGGAGGGCCGAATGAGCAGTTCTTC.